Given below is one TCR beta chain in context. The data are from a study of PD-L1 blockade in urothelial cancer. Germline-derived CDR1 and CDR2 are LNHDA and SQIVND (reference sequence). The CDR3 extends over 13 amino acids. The V gene lost 7 bases and the J gene lost 8 bases, with 15 bases spanning the gap. The assay was immunoSEQ multiplex PCR, and TCRdb's table has in-frame clones only and misses some. The data hold approximately 100,000 clones, with around 85% observed a single time. The chain combines TRBV19 with TRBJ2-1, with D tentatively TRBD2 (5 bases). The sample in question was PBMCs, obtained around atezolizumab (anti-PD-L1) treatment. The TCR was taken from a man aged 50-60 years with urothelial cancer. In DNA, the CDR3 is TGTGCCAGTAACTCCGGGGTGCGCGATGAGCAGTTCTTC. Residues: CASNSGVRDEQFF.